This T cell receptor beta chain stems from a study of identical twins. Study-wide points: Invariant populations such as MAIT and iNKT cells could partly muddle zero-insertion analyses.

Note on this clonotype: The antigen is unknown.

A universal primer site was incorporated via template switching, and the cDNA contained unique molecular identifiers. TCRdb processed the 5' RACE reads anew with MiXCR; each CDR3 protein has one entry. The sample has 600,000 to 800,000 distinct CDR3 sequences, around 21% seen once; the top ten hold around 4.4%. V lost 1 base, J lost 4 bases, and 19 bases lay in between. This CDR3 has 18 residues. The germline CDR1 and CDR2 sequences are LNHNV and YYDKDF (reference sequence). In addition, the sample was reused for a study of T cells expressing NK-cell markers. That study adds: A handful of donors likewise had their CD3+CD56-NKG2C+ fraction led by these clonotypes.

Sequenced sample: PBMCs. This sequence was found in a woman under 30 in good health. V gene TRBV15 combines with J gene TRBJ2-2; D assignment may be TRBD1 or TRBD2 (5 bases each). The CDR3 bases are TGTGCCACCAGCAGAGGGTTCGGGGCCCTACTAATCACCGGGGAGCTGTTTTTT. It yields the protein CATSRGFGALLITGELFF.